The TCR beta chain described here comes from a study of CD8 T cells in Susac syndrome. Reverse transcription of about 0.45 to 1 ug RNA used random hexamers. A multiplex approach, immunoSEQ multiplex PCR, amplified TCR beta CDR3 across 54 Vbeta and 13 Jbeta. MiXCR was run by TCRdb on the immunoSEQ multiplex PCR reads, yielding one entry per CDR3 protein. Of some 300,000 distinct CDR3 sequences listed, approximately 85% are singletons. The study sequenced TCR beta in blood CD8+ and CD4+ T cells. Relapsing-remitting disease, either stable or active, was present in the treatment-naive patients who were the multiple sclerosis controls. TEMRA cells underwent FACS enrichment and CD8+ and CD4+ T cells underwent negative isolation. The TCR comes from a human donor with multiple sclerosis. The sequencing input was CD8+ T cells from PBMCs.

The CDR3 DNA sequence: TGTGCCAGCAGTTTATGGTCGAGGACAGGTGGGGACTATGGCTACACCTTC. This codes for CASSLWSRTGGDYGYTF. The rearrangement joins TRBV28 to TRBJ1-2; 7 nucleotides agree with TRBD1. Germline trimming cut 0 bases from V and 3 bases from J; bases unmatched to any gene: 10. The germline V gene encodes CDR1 MDHEN and CDR2 SYDVKM. CDR3 length: 17 amino acids.